This T cell receptor (beta chain) emerged from a study of blood T cell repertoires in COVID-19. Background on the study: Donors in the United States, Italy and Spain gave samples during acute or convalescent COVID-19.

As handled by the study authors: Cell counts per sample came from amplifying reference gene primers. Only in-frame clones appear in the TCRdb table, and some are missing; sequencing was by immunoSEQ multiplex PCR. Clone size and the V and J calls come from that table; the DNA yielded D and trimming. The sample records roughly 320,000 clones, nearly 90% being singletons. The V gene's germline CDR1 is SNHLY and CDR2 FYNNEI. The CDR3 spans 18 residues. Patients at the Seattle site were enrolled during active infection and followed longitudinally. The sequenced sample consisted of peripheral blood. The chain links TRBV2 to TRBJ1-2; 10 bases map to TRBD1. The origin of this receptor is a young woman with COVID-19, enrolled during active disease. The CDR3: CGGSGRTGTGVENYGYTF. Written as DNA, the CDR3 is TGTGGCGGATCTGGAAGGACCGGGACAGGGGTGGAAAACTATGGCTACACCTTC. Using reference TRBV2 and TRBJ1-2 for the parts outside the CDR3, the full variable domain is EPEVTQTPSHQVTQMGQEVILRCVPISNHLYFYWYRQILGQKVEFLVSFYNNEISEKSEIFDDQFSVERPDGSNFTLKIRSTKLEDSAMYFCGGSGRTGTGVENYGYTFGSGTRLTVV.